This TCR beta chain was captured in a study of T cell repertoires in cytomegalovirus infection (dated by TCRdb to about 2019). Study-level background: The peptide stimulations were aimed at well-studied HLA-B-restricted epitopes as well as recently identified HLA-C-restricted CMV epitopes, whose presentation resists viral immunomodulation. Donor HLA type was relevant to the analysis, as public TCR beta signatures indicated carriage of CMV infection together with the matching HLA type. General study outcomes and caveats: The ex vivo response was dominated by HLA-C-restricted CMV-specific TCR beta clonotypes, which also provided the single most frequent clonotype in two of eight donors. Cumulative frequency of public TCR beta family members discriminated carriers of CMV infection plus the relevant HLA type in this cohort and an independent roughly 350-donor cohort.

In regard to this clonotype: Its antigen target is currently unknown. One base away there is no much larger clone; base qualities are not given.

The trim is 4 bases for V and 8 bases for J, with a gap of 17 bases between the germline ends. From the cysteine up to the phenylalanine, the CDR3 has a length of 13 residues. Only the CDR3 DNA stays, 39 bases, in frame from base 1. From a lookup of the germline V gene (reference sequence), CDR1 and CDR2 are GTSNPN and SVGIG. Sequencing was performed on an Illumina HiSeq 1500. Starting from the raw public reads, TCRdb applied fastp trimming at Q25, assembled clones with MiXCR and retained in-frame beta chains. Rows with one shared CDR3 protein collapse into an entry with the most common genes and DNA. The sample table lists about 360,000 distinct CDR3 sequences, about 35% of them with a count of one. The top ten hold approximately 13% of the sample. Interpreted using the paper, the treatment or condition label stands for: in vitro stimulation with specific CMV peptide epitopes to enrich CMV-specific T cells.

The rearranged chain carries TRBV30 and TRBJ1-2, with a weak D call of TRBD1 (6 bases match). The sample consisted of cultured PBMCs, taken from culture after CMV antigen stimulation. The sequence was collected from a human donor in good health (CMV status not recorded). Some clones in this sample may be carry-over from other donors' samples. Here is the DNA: TGTGCCTGGACCCGACAGGCCTCGGACGGCTACACCTTC. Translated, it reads CAWTRQASDGYTF.